The rows below give T cell receptor beta chains drawn from one sample of a study of blood T cell repertoires in COVID-19. TCRdb's table, derived via immunoSEQ multiplex PCR, lists solely in-frame clones and lacks some. The data contain some 76,000 clones, 80% to 90% of them singletons. The sample taken for sequencing was peripheral blood. These receptors were obtained from a woman younger than 35 with acute or convalescent COVID-19. Each CDR3 is given with its conserved first and last residue. Fields, in order: clone size, V gene, CDR3 protein. Part of the rows lack a size; the others show once, few, many or a class for expanded clones.

size: .; V: TRBV19; CDR3: CASSITGLADLYNEQFF
size: .; V: TRBV6-6; CDR3: CASSQTGTGEVYF
size: .; V: TRBV3-1/TRBV3-2; CDR3: CASSRRTSEVYNEQFF
size: .; V: TRBV19; CDR3: CASSIDEGADGYTF
size: .; V: TRBV12-3/TRBV12-4; CDR3: CASSLVAIDEQFF
size: .; V: TRBV5-8; CDR3: CASSSGVRLGTDTQYF
size: .; V: TRBV18; CDR3: CASSPSRHTDTQYF
size: once; V: TRBV10-3; CDR3: CAISESTGGQPQHF
size: .; V: TRBV2; CDR3: CASSLDRGPTQPQHF
size: .; V: TRBV7-9; CDR3: CASSSEKGLGETQYF
size: .; V: TRBV6-1; CDR3: CASSEAGTGPYEQYF
size: .; V: TRBV6-1; CDR3: CASSEDRAAYNSPLHF
size: .; V: TRBV7-8; CDR3: CASSPRTGASGNTIYF
size: .; V: TRBV6-2/TRBV6-3; CDR3: CASSYGLTSGTYEQYF
size: .; V: TRBV5-5; CDR3: CASRPWFGGSYEQYF
size: .; V: TRBV5-1; CDR3: CASSLAGSTDTQYF
size: .; V: TRBV30; CDR3: CAWSLGQGNQPQHF
size: .; V: TRBV2; CDR3: CASSVGTGAYGYTF
size: .; V: TRBV6-1; CDR3: CASSELRIGTGSNSPLHF
size: .; V: TRBV7-2; CDR3: CASSSTYNEQFF
size: .; V: TRBV18; CDR3: CASSPTGTQYEQYF
size: once; V: TRBV19; CDR3: CASSMPPGSDSDTQYF
size: .; V: TRBV30; CDR3: CAWSWGTVNTEAFF
size: .; V: TRBV6-1; CDR3: CASSETGQTYYGYTF
size: .; V: TRBV4-1; CDR3: CASSQETGFEQYF
size: .; V: TRBV4-2; CDR3: CASSPSGQLLNYGYTF
size: .; V: TRBV15; CDR3: CATSRVGSLGAEQYF
size: few; V: TRBV27; CDR3: CASSLSGQGYGYTF
size: .; V: TRBV18; CDR3: CASSLQGSSYEQYF
size: .; V: TRBV3-1/TRBV3-2; CDR3: CASSQGRENTEAFF
size: .; V: TRBV6-5; CDR3: CASSRQSSYNSPLHF
size: .; V: TRBV7-9; CDR3: CASRGTGGVNTIYF
size: .; V: TRBV6-5; CDR3: CASSNRDRHYNEQFF
size: .; V: TRBV6-1; CDR3: CASSEKALLALSSYEQYF
size: .; V: TRBV5-4; CDR3: CASSRQGRTEVFF
size: .; V: TRBV2; CDR3: CASSETGPVSPTGELFF
size: .; V: TRBV9; CDR3: CASSATGEIYTEAFF
size: .; V: TRBV19; CDR3: CASSINREAKTEAFF
size: .; V: TRBV7-9; CDR3: CASSTGQGTDTQYF
size: few; V: TRBV6-2/TRBV6-3; CDR3: CASSYGREPSTDTQYF
size: .; V: TRBV11-2; CDR3: CASSEVAGGGNEQFF
size: .; V: TRBV11-2; CDR3: CASSRPGGSYEQYF
size: .; V: TRBV28; CDR3: CASSLDRFTDTQYF
size: .; V: TRBV11-2; CDR3: CASSLMTNYNEQFF
size: .; V: TRBV7-9; CDR3: CASSPITGTFNYGYTF
size: .; V: TRBV19; CDR3: CASSIGRVGYTF
size: .; V: TRBV7-2; CDR3: CASSLAGSYEQYF
size: once; V: TRBV19; CDR3: CASSNQGARDIQYF
size: .; V: TRBV18; CDR3: CASSVDRAGGSYTF
size: once; V: TRBV4-2; CDR3: CASSPLSGGASYEQYF
size: .; V: TRBV7-9; CDR3: CASSYGTYYNEQFF
size: .; V: TRBV7-2; CDR3: CASSSLAGSYNEQFF
size: .; V: TRBV30; CDR3: CAWSGDGNTIYF
size: .; V: TRBV15; CDR3: CATSREGGASNIQYF
size: .; V: TRBV6-1; CDR3: CASSDRGHGNQPQHF
size: once; V: TRBV3-1/TRBV3-2; CDR3: CASSQPGLGGYNEQFF
size: .; V: TRBV7-6; CDR3: CASSLQGARGTGELFF
size: .; V: TRBV19; CDR3: CASSIRQAYEQYF
size: .; V: TRBV19; CDR3: CASTPGQVYNEQFF